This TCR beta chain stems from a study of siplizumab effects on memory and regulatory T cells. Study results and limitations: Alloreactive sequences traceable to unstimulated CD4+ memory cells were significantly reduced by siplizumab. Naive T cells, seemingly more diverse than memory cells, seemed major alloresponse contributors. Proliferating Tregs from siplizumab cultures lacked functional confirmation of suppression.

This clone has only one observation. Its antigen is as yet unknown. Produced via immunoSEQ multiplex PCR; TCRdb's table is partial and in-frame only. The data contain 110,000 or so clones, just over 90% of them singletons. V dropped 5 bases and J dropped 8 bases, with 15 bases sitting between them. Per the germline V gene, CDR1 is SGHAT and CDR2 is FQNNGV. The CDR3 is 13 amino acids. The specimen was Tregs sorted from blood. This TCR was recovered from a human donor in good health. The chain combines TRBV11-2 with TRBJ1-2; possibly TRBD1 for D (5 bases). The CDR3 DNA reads TGTGCCAGCAGCCTAAATGGGGGAAGCGGCTACACCTTC. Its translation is CASSLNGGSGYTF.